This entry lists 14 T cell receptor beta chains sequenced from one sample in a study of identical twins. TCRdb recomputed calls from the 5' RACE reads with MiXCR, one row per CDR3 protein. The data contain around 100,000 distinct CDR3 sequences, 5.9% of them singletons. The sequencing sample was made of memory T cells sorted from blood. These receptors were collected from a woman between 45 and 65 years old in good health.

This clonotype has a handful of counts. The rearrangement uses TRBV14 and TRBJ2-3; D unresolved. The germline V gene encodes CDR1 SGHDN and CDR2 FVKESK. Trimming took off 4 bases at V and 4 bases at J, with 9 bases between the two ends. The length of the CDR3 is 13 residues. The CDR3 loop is CASSPLLADTQYF. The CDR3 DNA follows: TGTGCCAGCAGCCCCCTTTTGGCAGATACGCAGTATTTT.

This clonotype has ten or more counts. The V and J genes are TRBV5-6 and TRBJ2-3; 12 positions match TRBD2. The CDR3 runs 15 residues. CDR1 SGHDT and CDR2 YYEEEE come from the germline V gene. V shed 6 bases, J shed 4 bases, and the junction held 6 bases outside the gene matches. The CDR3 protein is CASTPLAGGPDTQYF. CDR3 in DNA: TGTGCCAGCACCCCACTAGCGGGAGGCCCAGATACGCAGTATTTT.

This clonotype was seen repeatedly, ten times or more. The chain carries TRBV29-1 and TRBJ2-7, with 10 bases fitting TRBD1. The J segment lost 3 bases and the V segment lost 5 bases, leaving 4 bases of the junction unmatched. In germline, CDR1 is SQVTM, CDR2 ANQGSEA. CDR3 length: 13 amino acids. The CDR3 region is CSVIRTGGYEQYF. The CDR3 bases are TGCAGCGTTATTCGGACAGGGGGCTACGAGCAGTACTTC.

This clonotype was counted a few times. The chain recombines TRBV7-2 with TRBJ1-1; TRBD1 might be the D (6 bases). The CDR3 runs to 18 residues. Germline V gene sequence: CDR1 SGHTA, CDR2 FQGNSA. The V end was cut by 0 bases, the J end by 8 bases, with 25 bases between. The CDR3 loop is CASSLAGRGGFGSPEAFF. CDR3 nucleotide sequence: TGTGCCAGCAGCTTAGCCGGTAGGGGGGGCTTCGGTTCACCCGAAGCTTTCTTT.

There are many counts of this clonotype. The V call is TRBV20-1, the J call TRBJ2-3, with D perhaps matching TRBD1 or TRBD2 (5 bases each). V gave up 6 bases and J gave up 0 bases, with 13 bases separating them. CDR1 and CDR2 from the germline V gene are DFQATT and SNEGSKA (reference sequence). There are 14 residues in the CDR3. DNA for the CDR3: TGCAGTGCCACGGTGGGGGTGAGCACAGATACGCAGTATTTT. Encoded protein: CSATVGVSTDTQYF.

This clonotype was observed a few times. The CDR3 coding sequence is TGTGCCAGCAGCCCGATTGGGTTAGCGGGAGTAGGGGTGAACAATGAGCAGTTCTTC. This sequence encodes CASSPIGLAGVGVNNEQFF. The J gene is TRBJ2-1, the V gene TRBV11-1; 9 bases match TRBD2. After removal of 5 bases from V and 5 bases from J, the junction contained 19 bases not matched to a gene. The CDR3 loop spans 19 amino acids. Germline CDR1 SGHAT, CDR2 FQDESV (reference sequence). The full variable domain, rest sourced from reference TRBV11-1 and TRBJ2-1, is EAEVAQSPRYKITEKSQAVAFWCDPISGHATLYWYRQILGQGPELLVQFQDESVVDDSQLPKDRFSAERLKGVDSTLKIQPAELGDSAMYLCASSPIGLAGVGVNNEQFFGPGTRLTVL.

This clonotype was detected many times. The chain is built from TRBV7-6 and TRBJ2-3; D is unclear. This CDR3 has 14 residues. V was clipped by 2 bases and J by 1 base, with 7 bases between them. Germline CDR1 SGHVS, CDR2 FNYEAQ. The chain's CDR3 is CASSLQGRTDTQYF. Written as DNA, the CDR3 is TGTGCCAGCAGCTTACAAGGTCGCACAGATACGCAGTATTTT.

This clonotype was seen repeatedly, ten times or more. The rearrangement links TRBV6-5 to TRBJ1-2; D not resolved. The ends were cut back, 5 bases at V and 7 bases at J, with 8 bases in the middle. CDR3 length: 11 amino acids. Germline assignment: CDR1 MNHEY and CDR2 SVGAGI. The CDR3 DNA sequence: TGTGCCAGCAGTAATGAGTTTGGCTACACCTTC. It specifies CASSNEFGYTF.

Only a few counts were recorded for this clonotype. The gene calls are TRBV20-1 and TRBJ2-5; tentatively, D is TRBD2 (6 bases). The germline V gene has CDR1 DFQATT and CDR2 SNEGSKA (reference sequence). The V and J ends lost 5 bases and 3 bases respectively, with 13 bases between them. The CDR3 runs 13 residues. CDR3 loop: CSAVLAPEETQYF. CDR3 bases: TGCAGTGCTGTTCTAGCGCCCGAAGAGACCCAGTACTTC.

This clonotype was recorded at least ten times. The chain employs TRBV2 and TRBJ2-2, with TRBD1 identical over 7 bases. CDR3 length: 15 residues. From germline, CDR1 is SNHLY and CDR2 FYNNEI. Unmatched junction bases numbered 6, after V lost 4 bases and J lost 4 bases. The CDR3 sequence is CASSGGTAITGELFF. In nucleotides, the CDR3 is TGTGCCAGCAGTGGGGGGACAGCGATCACCGGGGAGCTGTTTTTT.

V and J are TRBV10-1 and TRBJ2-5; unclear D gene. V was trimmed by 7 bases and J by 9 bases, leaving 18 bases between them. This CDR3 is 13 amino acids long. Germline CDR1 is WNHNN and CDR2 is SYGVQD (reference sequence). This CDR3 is CASNRAPGAPQYF. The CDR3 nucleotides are TGCGCCAGCAACCGGGCCCCCGGAGCGCCCCAGTACTTC.

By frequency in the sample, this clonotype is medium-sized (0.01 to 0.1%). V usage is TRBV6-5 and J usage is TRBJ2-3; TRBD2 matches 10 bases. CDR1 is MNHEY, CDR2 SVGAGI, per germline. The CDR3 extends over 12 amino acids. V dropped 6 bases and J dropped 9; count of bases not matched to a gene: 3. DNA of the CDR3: TGTGCCAGCAGCCAACTAGCGGGAACGCAGTATTTT. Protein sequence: CASSQLAGTQYF.

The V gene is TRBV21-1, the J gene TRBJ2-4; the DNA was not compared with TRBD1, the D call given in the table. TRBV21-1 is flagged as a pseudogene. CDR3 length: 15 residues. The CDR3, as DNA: TGTGCCAGCAGCAAACAGACAGTTGGCAAAAACATTCAGTACTTC. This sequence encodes CASSKQTVGKNIQYF.

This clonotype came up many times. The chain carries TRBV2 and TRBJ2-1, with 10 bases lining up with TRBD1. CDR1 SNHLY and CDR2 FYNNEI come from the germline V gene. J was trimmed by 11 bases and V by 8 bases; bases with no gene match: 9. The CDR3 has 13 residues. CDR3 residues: CASGGQGGGQQFF. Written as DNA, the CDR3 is TGTGCCAGCGGAGGACAGGGGGGCGGGCAGCAGTTCTTC.